The 25 T cell receptor beta chains in this list originate from one sample, sequenced in a study of blood T cell repertoires in COVID-19. This table comes from immunoSEQ multiplex PCR, and its TCRdb copy is limited to in-frame clones, with some not included. The data hold 55,000 to 90,000 clones, with about 89% observed a single time. The sample was peripheral blood. These receptors all stem from an older woman with acute or convalescent COVID-19.

This chain uses TRBV18 with TRBJ1-2; perhaps TRBD1 as D (5 bases). The V end was cut by 2 bases, the J end by 2 bases, with 12 bases between. The CDR3 loop spans 15 amino acids. Germline V gene lookup returns CDR1 KGHSH and CDR2 LQKENI. This chain's CDR3 is CASSPSGQGNYGYTF. The CDR3 DNA sequence: TGTGCCAGCTCACCATCCGGTCAGGGCAACTATGGCTACACCTTC.

This clone was detected once. The V and J genes are TRBV21-1 and TRBJ1-2; the table assigns TRBD1, which was not confirmed against the DNA. TRBV21-1 is a pseudogene locus. This CDR3 has 18 amino acids. In nucleotides, the CDR3 is TGTGCCAGCAGCGCCCGAGACAGGGGGCTACTTCCATACGGGGGCTACACCTTC. It yields the protein CASSARDRGLLPYGGYTF.

The chain couples TRBV28 to TRBJ1-6, with unresolved D. The CDR3 contains 15 residues. With 5 bases removed from V and 0 bases from J, the gap between germline ends came to 8 bases. The germline V gene encodes CDR1 MDHEN and CDR2 SYDVKM. The CDR3 loop is CASSPRSSYNSPLHF. DNA for the CDR3: TGTGCCAGCAGTCCTCGGAGCTCCTATAATTCACCCCTCCACTTT.

The chain couples TRBV11-1 to TRBJ1-4, with no clear D. The germline V and J ends were trimmed by 1 base and 7 bases, with 7 bases remaining between them. In germline, CDR1 is SGHAT, CDR2 FQDESV (reference sequence). This CDR3 contains 13 residues. In nucleotides, the CDR3 is TGTGCCAGCAGCTTAGGGGAGCGTGAAAAACTGTTTTTT. The encoded protein is CASSLGEREKLFF.

The V and J genes are TRBV5-1 and TRBJ1-1; the D gene is possibly TRBD1 (5 bases). CDR1 and CDR2 (germline): SGHRS, YFSETQ. The CDR3 sequence is 13 residues long. V was trimmed by 2 bases and J by 6 bases, leaving 11 bases between them. CDR3: CASSFYRGAEAFF. The CDR3 nucleotides are TGCGCCAGCAGCTTTTATAGGGGCGCTGAAGCTTTCTTT.

The rearrangement uses TRBV1 and TRBJ2-5; the D call of TRBD2 is as the table states it, not checked on the DNA. TRBV1 is a listed pseudogene. This CDR3 is built from 16 residues. This CDR3 reads CTSSQPHLCGGETQYF. Here the CDR3 DNA reads TGCACCAGCAGCCAACCTCACCTCTGCGGGGGGGAGACCCAGTACTTC.

V is TRBV6-5 and J is TRBJ2-7, with TRBD1 as a possible D gene (6 bases). The CDR3 extends over 15 amino acids. V dropped 5 bases and J dropped 8 bases, with 22 bases sitting between them. Looked up from germline, CDR1 is MNHEY and CDR2 is SVGAGI. CDR3 sequence: CASSNTQGPLKKQYF. In DNA form, the CDR3 reads TGTGCCAGCAGTAACACACAGGGACCTCTAAAGAAGCAGTACTTC.

The rearrangement uses TRBV19 and TRBJ1-6; 8 nucleotides line up with TRBD1. The CDR3 contains 15 residues. V lost 5 bases and J lost 10; bases outside the gene matches: 10. In germline, CDR1 is LNHDA, CDR2 SQIVND (reference sequence). The CDR3 sequence: CASSSLTGEGSPLHF. The CDR3 bases are TGTGCCAGTAGTTCCCTGACAGGGGAGGGATCACCCCTCCACTTT. Full variable domain (outside the CDR3, taken from reference TRBV19 and TRBJ1-6): DGGITQSPKYLFRKEGQNVTLSCEQNLNHDAMYWYRQDPGQGLRLIYYSQIVNDFQKGDIAEGYSVSREKKESFPLTVTSAQKNPTAFYLCASSSLTGEGSPLHFGNGTRLTVT.

The chain recombines TRBV7-9 with TRBJ2-3, with D possibly matching TRBD2 (6 bases). V lost 0 bases and J 0 bases, leaving 13 bases between the germline ends. The CDR3 is 17 amino acids. Germline lookup yields CDR1 SEHNR and CDR2 FQNEAQ (reference sequence). CDR3 nucleotide sequence: TGTGCCAGCAGCTTAGCCTACGCGGGGCTTAGCACAGATACGCAGTATTTT. Its translation: CASSLAYAGLSTDTQYF.

The chain recombines TRBV28 with TRBJ1-6, with D maybe TRBD1 (5 bases). Germline-derived CDR1 and CDR2 are MDHEN and SYDVKM. With 8 bases removed from V and 7 bases from J, the gap between germline ends came to 15 bases. The CDR3 totals 14 residues. The CDR3 here is CASHGGGRNSPLHF. The CDR3 nucleotides are TGTGCCAGCCATGGGGGGGGGAGGAATTCACCCCTCCACTTT.

The genes are TRBV27 and TRBJ2-7, with D possibly matching TRBD1 (6 bases). Deletions cut 6 bases from V and 0 bases from J, with 9 bases between. The CDR3 length is 13 residues. Germline V gene lookup returns CDR1 MNHEY and CDR2 SMNVEV (reference sequence). The CDR3 DNA reads TGTGCCAGCAGACAGGGAAGCTCCTACGAGCAGTACTTC. Translating it yields CASRQGSSYEQYF.

This clone was detected once. The conserved closing phenylalanine or tryptophan is absent in this CDR3, likely reflecting a read error. It is unclear where the CDR3 begins or ends on the DNA, so no DNA is shown, and the CDR3 is as TCRdb lists it. The genes are TRBV21-1 and TRBJ1-3; TRBD1 is the table's D call and was not checked against the DNA. TRBV21-1 is annotated as a pseudogene. The CDR3 length is 15 residues, termini included. CDR3 in amino acids: CASSPRAGQPDVPFA.

The V and J genes are TRBV18 and TRBJ2-2, with a weak D call TRBD2 (6 bases). V gave up 2 bases and J gave up 2 bases, with 12 bases separating them. This CDR3 is 16 amino acids long. Germline V gene sequence: CDR1 KGHSH, CDR2 LQKENI. CDR3 sequence (DNA): TGTGCCAGCTCACCATCAGGAGGGAGTAACACCGGGGAGCTGTTTTTT. Translation gives CASSPSGGSNTGELFF.

The DNA of the CDR3 is TGTGCCAGCAGCGAGACTCTTAACTATGGCTACACCTTC. Protein product: CASSETLNYGYTF. The chain employs TRBV5-6 and TRBJ1-2; D is ambiguous. The V gene's germline CDR1 is SGHDT and CDR2 YYEEEE. V was clipped by 4 bases and J by 1 base, with 8 bases between them. The CDR3 is 13 amino acids.

The gene calls are TRBV4-1 and TRBJ2-7; no firm D call. Trimming took off 0 bases at V and 7 bases at J, with 7 bases between the two ends. The germline V gene has CDR1 MGHRA and CDR2 YSYEKL. CDR3 length equals 12 residues. CDR3 DNA sequence: TGCGCCAGCAGCCAAGATCCAGGAGAGCAGTACTTC. This translates into CASSQDPGEQYF.

This chain links TRBV10-3 with TRBJ1-2; D may be TRBD1 (5 bases). V gave up 6 bases and J gave up 4 bases, with 15 bases separating them. The CDR3 length is 14 residues. CDR1 is ENHRY and CDR2 is SYGVKD in the germline V gene. The CDR3 spells CAISSDSNSYGYTF. The DNA for the CDR3 is TGTGCCATCAGCAGTGACAGTAATAGCTATGGCTACACCTTC.

This clone was observed a single time. V and J are TRBV19 and TRBJ2-7; D unclear. Germline loops: CDR1 LNHDA, CDR2 SQIVND (reference sequence). V was clipped by 3 bases and J by 0 bases, with 9 bases between them. There are 14 residues in the CDR3. The CDR3 DNA reads TGTGCCAGTAGTATGACCGGGTTCTCCTACGAGCAGTACTTC. Protein sequence: CASSMTGFSYEQYF.

The chain has TRBV3-1 (or the pseudogene TRBV3-2) and TRBJ1-6; TRBD1 aligns across 8 bases. The CDR3 loop spans 16 amino acids. Germline V gene data show CDR1 as LGHDT and CDR2 as YNNKEL (reference sequence). Trimming removed 0 bases from V and 6 bases from J; junction bases left unmatched: 4. CDR3 bases: TGTGCCAGCAGCCAAGACAGGGGGCTCAGTAATTCACCCCTCCACTTT. Its translation is CASSQDRGLSNSPLHF.

The J gene is TRBJ1-5, the V gene TRBV19, with TRBD1 matching over 7 bases. V lost 4 bases, J lost 4 bases, and 7 bases stayed unmatched. The CDR3 has 15 amino acids. The germline V gene has CDR1 LNHDA and CDR2 SQIVND (reference sequence). The CDR3 protein is CASSRDRSQNQPQHF. CDR3 sequence (DNA): TGTGCCAGTAGTAGGGACAGATCGCAAAATCAGCCCCAGCATTTT.

The genes are TRBV7-9 and TRBJ2-7, with D perhaps matching TRBD1 (5 bases). V was trimmed by 5 bases and J by 9 bases, leaving 20 bases between them. Germline CDR1 SEHNR, CDR2 FQNEAQ (reference sequence). There are 14 residues in the CDR3. CDR3 amino acids: CASSPQVQGSGQYF. In nucleotides, the CDR3 is TGTGCCAGCAGCCCCCAAGTCCAGGGTTCGGGGCAGTACTTC.

This chain uses TRBV6-1 with TRBJ2-5, with TRBD2 matching over 8 bases. The CDR3 is made up of 16 amino acids. Per germline, CDR1 MNHNS and CDR2 SASEGT. V lost 2 bases and J lost 2; bases outside the gene matches: 7. The CDR3 bases are TGTGCCAGCAGTGAATTTTGGGCGGGGGGTCAAGAGACCCAGTACTTC. This sequence encodes CASSEFWAGGQETQYF.

V gene TRBV2 combines with J gene TRBJ2-5; 8 bases agree with TRBD2. The CDR3 loop spans 16 amino acids. After removal of 3 bases from V and 2 bases from J, the junction contained 8 bases not matched to a gene. Germline CDR1 SNHLY, CDR2 FYNNEI. The CDR3 loop reads CASSDLAGRVQETQYF. The CDR3 DNA sequence: TGTGCCAGCAGTGACTTAGCGGGGCGGGTACAAGAGACCCAGTACTTC.

This rearrangement joins TRBV11-2 to TRBJ2-1, with D possibly matching TRBD2 (7 bases). V lost 6 bases, J lost 8 bases, and 20 bases lay in between. There are 15 residues in the CDR3. Germline V gene lookup returns CDR1 SGHAT and CDR2 FQNNGV. CDR3 amino acids: CASRAAGRGLYEQFF. The DNA for the CDR3 is TGTGCCAGCAGGGCGGCGGGGAGGGGGTTGTATGAGCAGTTCTTC.

V and J are TRBV18 and TRBJ1-3; D ambiguous. The V end lost 2 bases, the J end lost 0 bases, and 5 bases lay between the germline ends. Germline loops: CDR1 KGHSH, CDR2 LQKENI. The CDR3 has 14 amino acids. The CDR3: CASSPGLSGNTIYF. CDR3 sequence (DNA): TGTGCCAGCTCACCAGGGCTCTCTGGAAACACCATATATTTT.

V usage is TRBV5-1 and J usage is TRBJ1-1, with a tentative D call TRBD1 (6 bases). CDR3 length: 15 amino acids. CDR1 and CDR2 from the germline V gene are SGHRS and YFSETQ. Trimming removed 0 bases from V and 5 bases from J, with 14 bases in between. The CDR3 reads CASSLVSQGKTEAFF. DNA of the CDR3: TGCGCCAGCAGCTTGGTCTCTCAGGGGAAGACTGAAGCTTTCTTT.